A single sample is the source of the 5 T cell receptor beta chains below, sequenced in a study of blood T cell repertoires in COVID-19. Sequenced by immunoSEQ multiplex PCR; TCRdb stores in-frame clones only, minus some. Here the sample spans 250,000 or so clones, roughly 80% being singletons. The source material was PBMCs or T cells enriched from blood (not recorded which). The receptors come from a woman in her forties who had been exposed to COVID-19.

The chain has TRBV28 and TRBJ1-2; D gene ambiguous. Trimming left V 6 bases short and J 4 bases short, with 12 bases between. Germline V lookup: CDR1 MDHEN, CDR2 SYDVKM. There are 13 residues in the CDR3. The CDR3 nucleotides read TGTGCCAGCAGCCCCAGGACTACCTATGGCTACACCTTC. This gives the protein CASSPRTTYGYTF.

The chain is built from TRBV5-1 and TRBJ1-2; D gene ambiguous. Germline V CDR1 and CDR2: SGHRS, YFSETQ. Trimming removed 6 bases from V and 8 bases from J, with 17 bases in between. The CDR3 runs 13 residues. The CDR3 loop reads CASTLGWSEGYTF. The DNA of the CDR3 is TGCGCCAGCACCTTAGGATGGTCGGAGGGCTACACCTTC. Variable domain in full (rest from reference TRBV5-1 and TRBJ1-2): KAGVTQTPRYLIKTRGQQVTLSCSPISGHRSVSWYQQTPGQGLQFLFEYFSETQRNKGNFPGRFSGRQFSNSRSEMNVSTLELGDSALYLCASTLGWSEGYTFGSGTRLTVV.

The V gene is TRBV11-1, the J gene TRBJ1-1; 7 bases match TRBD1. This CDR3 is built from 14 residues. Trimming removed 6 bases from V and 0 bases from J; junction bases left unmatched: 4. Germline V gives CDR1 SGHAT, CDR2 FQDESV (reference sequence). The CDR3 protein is CASSRDRVNTEAFF. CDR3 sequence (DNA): TGTGCCAGCAGTCGCGACAGGGTGAACACTGAAGCTTTCTTT.

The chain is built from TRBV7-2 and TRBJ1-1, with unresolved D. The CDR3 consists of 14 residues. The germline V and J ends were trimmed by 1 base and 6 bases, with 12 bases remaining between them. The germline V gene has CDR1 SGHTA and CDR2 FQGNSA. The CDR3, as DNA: TGTGCCAGCAGCTTAGGATTTCTGAGGGCTGAAGCTTTCTTT. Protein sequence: CASSLGFLRAEAFF. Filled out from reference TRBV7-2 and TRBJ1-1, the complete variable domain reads GAGVSQSPSNKVTEKGKDVELRCDPISGHTALYWYRQSLGQGLEFLIYFQGNSAPDKSGLPSDRFSAERTGGSVSTLTIQRTQQEDSAVYLCASSLGFLRAEAFFGQGTRLTVV.

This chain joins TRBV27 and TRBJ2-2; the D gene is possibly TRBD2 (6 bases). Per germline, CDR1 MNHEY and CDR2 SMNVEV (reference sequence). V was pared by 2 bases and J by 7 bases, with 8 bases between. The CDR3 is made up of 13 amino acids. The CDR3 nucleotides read TGTGCCAGCAGTTTACGGGGGAGCGGGGAGCTGTTTTTT. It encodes CASSLRGSGELFF.